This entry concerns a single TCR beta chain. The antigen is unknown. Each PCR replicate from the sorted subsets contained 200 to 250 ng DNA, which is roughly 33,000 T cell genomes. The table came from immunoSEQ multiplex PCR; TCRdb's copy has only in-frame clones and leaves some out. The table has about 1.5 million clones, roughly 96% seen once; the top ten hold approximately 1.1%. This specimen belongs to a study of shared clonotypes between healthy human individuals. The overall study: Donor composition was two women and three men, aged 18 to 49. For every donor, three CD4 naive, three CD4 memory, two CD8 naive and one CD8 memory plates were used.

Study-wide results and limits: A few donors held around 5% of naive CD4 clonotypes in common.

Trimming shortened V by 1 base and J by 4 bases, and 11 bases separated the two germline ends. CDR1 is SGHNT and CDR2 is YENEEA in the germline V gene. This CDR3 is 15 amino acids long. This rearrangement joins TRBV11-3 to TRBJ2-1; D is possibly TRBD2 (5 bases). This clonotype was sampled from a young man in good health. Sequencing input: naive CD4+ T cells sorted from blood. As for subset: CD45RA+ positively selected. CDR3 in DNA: TGTGCCAGCAGCTTAGGCCAGCGGATATACAATGAGCAGTTCTTC. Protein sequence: CASSLGQRIYNEQFF.